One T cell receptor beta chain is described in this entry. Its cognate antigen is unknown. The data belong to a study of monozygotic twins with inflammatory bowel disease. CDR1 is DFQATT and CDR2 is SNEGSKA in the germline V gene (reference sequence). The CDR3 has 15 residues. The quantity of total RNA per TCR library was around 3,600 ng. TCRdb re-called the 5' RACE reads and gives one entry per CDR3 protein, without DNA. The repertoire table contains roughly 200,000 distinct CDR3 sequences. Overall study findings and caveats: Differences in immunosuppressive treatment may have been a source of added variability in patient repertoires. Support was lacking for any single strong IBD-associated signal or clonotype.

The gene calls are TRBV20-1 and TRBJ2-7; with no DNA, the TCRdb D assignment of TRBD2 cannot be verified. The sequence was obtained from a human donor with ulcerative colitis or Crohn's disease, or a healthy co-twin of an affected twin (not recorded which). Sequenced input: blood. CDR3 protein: CSARLAGGPGYEQYF.